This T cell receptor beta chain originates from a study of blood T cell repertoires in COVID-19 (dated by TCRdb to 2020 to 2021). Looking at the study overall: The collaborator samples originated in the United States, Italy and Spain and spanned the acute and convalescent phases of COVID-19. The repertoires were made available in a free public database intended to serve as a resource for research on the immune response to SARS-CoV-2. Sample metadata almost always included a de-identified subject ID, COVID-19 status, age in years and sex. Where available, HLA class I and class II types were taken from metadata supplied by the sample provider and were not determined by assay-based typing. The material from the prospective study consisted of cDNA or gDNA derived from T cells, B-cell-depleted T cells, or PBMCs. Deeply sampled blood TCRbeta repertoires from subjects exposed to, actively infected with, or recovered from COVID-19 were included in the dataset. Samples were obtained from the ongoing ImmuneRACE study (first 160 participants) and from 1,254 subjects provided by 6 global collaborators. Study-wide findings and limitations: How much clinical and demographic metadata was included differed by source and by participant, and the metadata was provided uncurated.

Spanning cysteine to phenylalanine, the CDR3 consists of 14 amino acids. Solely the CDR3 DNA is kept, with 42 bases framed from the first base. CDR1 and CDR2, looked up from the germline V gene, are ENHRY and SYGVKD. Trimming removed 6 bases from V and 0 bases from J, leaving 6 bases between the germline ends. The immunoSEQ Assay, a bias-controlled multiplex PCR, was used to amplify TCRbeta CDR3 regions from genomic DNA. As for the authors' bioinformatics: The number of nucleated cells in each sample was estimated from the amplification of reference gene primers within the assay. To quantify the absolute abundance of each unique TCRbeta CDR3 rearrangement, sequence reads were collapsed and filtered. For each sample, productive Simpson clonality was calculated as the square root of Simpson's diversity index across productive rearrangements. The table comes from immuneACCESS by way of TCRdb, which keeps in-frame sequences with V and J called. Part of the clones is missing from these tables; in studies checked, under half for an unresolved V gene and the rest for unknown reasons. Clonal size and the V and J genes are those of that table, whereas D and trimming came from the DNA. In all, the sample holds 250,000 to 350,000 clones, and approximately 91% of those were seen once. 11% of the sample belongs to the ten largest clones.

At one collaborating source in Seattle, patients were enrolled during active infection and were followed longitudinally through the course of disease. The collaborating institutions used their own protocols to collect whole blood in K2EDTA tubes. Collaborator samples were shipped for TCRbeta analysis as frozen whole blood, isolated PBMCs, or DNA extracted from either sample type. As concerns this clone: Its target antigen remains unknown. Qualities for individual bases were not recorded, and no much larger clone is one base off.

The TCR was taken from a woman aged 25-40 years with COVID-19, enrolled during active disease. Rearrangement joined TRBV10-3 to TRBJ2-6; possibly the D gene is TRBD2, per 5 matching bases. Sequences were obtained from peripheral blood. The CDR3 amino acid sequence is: CAIRRDSGANVLTF. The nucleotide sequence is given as TGTGCCATCAGGAGGGACTCTGGGGCCAACGTCCTGACTTTC.